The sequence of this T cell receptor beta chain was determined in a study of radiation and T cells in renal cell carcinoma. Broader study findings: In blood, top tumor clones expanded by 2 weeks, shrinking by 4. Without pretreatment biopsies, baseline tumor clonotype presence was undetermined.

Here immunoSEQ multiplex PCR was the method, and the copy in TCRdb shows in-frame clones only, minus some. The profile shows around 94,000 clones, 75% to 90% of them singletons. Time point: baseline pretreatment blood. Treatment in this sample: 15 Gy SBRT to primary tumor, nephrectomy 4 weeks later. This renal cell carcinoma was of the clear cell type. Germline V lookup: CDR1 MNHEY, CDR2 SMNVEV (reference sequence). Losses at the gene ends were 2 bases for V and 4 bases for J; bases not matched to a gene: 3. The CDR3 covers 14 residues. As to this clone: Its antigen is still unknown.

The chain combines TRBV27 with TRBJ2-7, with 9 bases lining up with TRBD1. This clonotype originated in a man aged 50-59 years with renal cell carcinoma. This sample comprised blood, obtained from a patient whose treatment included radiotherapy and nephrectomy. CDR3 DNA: TGTGCCAGCAGTTTAGGGACAGGGATTTACGAGCAGTACTTC. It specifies CASSLGTGIYEQYF.